The clone carrying this TCR beta chain was recorded a few times. As yet, its antigen is unknown. Quantitative 5'-RACE was performed with molecular barcodes, and it yielded the TCR beta libraries. TCRdb fed the 5' RACE reads into MiXCR, producing one record per CDR3 protein. The sample shows under 850,000 distinct CDR3 sequences, 19% of them seen only once. The sample originates from a study of CD8 T cells in ankylosing spondylitis. Broader study findings: Apparently characteristic of ankylosing spondylitis blood was a TCR beta motif (fewer than 10 highly homologous variants). In ankylosing spondylitis patients, matched synovial fluid reportedly showed significant enrichment of disease-linked clones. As for the disease-linked clones, they showed a CD8+ phenotype and occurred at relatively low frequencies in peripheral blood.

The J segment lost 2 bases and the V segment lost 6 bases, leaving 10 bases of the junction unmatched. The CDR3 contains 16 residues. CDR1 and CDR2 from the germline V gene are SGHVS and FNYEAQ. The clonotype originates from a male donor with ankylosing spondylitis. The sample taken for sequencing was blood, either unsorted or a sorted T cell fraction (not recorded which). The rearrangement uses TRBV7-6 and TRBJ2-7; 10 bases match TRBD1. CDR3 in DNA: TGTGCCAGCAGACCTCGACCGGGACAGGGGCCCTACGAGCAGTACTTC. Translated, it gives CASRPRPGQGPYEQYF.